The TCR beta chain under discussion was sequenced for a study of CD8 T cells in Susac syndrome. Overall study findings and caveats: The study admitted that it had a relatively small number of individuals in its TCR sequencing and HLA analysis.

A remark on this clonotype: Its antigen is unidentified.

An input of about 0.5 to 1 ug of RNA was subjected to reverse transcription using random hexamers. Across 54 Vbeta and 13 Jbeta, TCR beta CDR3 was amplified with immunoSEQ multiplex PCR. TCRdb re-derived calls from the immunoSEQ multiplex PCR reads in MiXCR, one entry per CDR3 protein. The table has fewer than 65,000 distinct CDR3 sequences, around 90% seen once. Germline assignment: CDR1 SGHTS and CDR2 YDEGEE. The CDR3 has 16 residues. Trimming at V came to 1 base and at J to 4 bases, leaving 7 bases not matched to a gene. CD8+ and CD4+ T cells from blood underwent TCR beta sequencing, which was carried out in a high-throughput format. Controls were healthy donors (matched for age and sex).

This chain links TRBV5-8 with TRBJ2-1, with TRBD1 matching 8 bases. The clonotype was recovered from a human donor in good health. The material sequenced was CD8+ T cells from PBMCs. CDR3 region: CASSLTGTGGYNEQFF. The CDR3 nucleotides are TGTGCCAGCAGCTTGACCGGGACAGGTGGATACAATGAGCAGTTCTTC.